Below, 5 T cell receptor beta chains from the same sample are listed, as sequenced in a study of beta chain features in type 1 diabetes. Isolated RNA was reverse transcribed in full, so expressed TCRB transcripts were sequenced. Clones were sequenced by immunoSEQ multiplex PCR, and TCRdb holds only the in-frame ones, with some missing. The sample carries about 240,000 clones, 25% to 35% recorded once. The sequencing sample was made of central memory CD4+ T cells from blood. The receptor source for this set is a man younger than 40 in good health.

The chain recombines TRBV29-1 with TRBJ1-2; 8 nucleotides line up with TRBD1. Germline lookup yields CDR1 SQVTM and CDR2 ANQGSEA. The J segment lost 4 bases and the V segment lost 3 bases, leaving 4 bases of the junction unmatched. The CDR3 sequence is 13 residues long. This chain's CDR3 is CSVESGGGYGYTF. Written as DNA, the CDR3 is TGCAGCGTTGAGTCAGGGGGCGGCTATGGCTACACCTTC.

Worth noting for this clone: The sample carries other DNA sequences with the same CDR3. The rearrangement uses TRBV18 and TRBJ1-1; D ambiguous. The CDR3 totals 13 residues. CDR1 and CDR2 from the germline V gene are KGHSH and LQKENI. Trimming pared 9 bases from V and 1 base from J, leaving 12 bases between. CDR3 protein: CASGRDKNTEAFF. The DNA of the CDR3 is TGTGCCAGTGGGCGGGATAAGAACACTGAAGCTTTCTTT. The full variable domain, completed using reference TRBV18 and TRBJ1-1, is NAGVMQNPRHLVRRRGQEARLRCSPMKGHSHVYWYRQLPEEGLKFMVYLQKENIIDESGMPKERFSAEFPKEGPSILRIQQVVRGDSAAYFCASGRDKNTEAFFGQGTRLTVV.

This clone was observed a handful of times. The V call is TRBV7-9, the J call TRBJ2-7; tentative D call: TRBD2 (6 bases). Per germline, CDR1 SEHNR and CDR2 FQNEAQ (reference sequence). Trimming removed 4 bases from V and 7 bases from J, with 20 bases in between. CDR3 size: 15 residues. The CDR3 DNA sequence: TGTGCCAGCAGCTCGGGAGTTGGGAGACCAGTGGAGCAGTACTTC. Translation: CASSSGVGRPVEQYF.

At least ten counts were recorded for this clone. The chain links TRBV18 to TRBJ2-1, with D possibly matching TRBD1 (5 bases). The CDR3 consists of 12 residues. V dropped 6 bases and J dropped 3 bases, with 6 bases sitting between them. In germline, CDR1 is KGHSH, CDR2 LQKENI. CDR3 DNA sequence: TGTGCCAGCTCCCAGGGCTACAATGAGCAGTTCTTC. It translates to CASSQGYNEQFF.

This clone was counted only a few times. The chain links TRBV29-1 to TRBJ2-2, with D hard to call. The germline gives CDR1 SQVTM, CDR2 ANQGSEA. The CDR3 is made up of 14 amino acids. Trimming left V 1 base short and J 3 bases short, with 9 bases between. CDR3 DNA: TGCAGCGTTGAAGGGGCCACCCACACCGGGGAGCTGTTTTTT. This encodes CSVEGATHTGELFF.